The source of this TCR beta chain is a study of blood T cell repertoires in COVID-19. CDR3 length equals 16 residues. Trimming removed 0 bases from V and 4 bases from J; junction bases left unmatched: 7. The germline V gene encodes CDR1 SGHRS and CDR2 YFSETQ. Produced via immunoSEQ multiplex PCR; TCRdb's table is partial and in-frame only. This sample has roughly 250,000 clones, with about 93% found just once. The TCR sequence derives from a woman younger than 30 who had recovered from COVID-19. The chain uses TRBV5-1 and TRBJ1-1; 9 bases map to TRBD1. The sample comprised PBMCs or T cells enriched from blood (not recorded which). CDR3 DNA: TGCGCCAGCAGCTTGGGGCCGCGACAGGGGGGCACTGAAGCTTTCTTT. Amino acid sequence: CASSLGPRQGGTEAFF.